One sample yielded the 32 T cell receptor beta chains listed below, sequenced in a study of T cell responses to AZD1222 COVID-19 vaccine (TCRdb year 2021). Per the publication, the time point label means: about 28 days (+/-7) after the second vaccine dose. The method was the immunoSEQ multiplex PCR assay. Drawn from immuneACCESS, this table holds only the in-frame rearrangements with V and J called that TCRdb kept. Clones are partly lost; checked studies trace under half to an unresolved V gene and leave the rest unexplained. Within this sample are around 140,000 clones, with 85% to 95% of them counted one time only. About a tenth of the sample comes from the top ten. The specimen was peripheral blood, collected 28 days after the second AZD1222 dose. All receptors derive from an adult who received the AZD1222 COVID-19 vaccine.

The V gene is TRBV29-1, the J gene TRBJ1-2; D gene uncertain. In germline, CDR1 is SQVTM, CDR2 ANQGSEA. Trimming took 7 bases from V and 0 from J, leaving 6 bases between them. CDR3 length equals 11 residues. The CDR3 sequence is CSDRANYGYTF. The CDR3 nucleotides read TGCAGCGACAGAGCTAACTATGGCTACACCTTC.

The J gene is TRBJ1-4, the V gene TRBV6-6; D may be TRBD1 (6 bases). From germline, CDR1 is MNHNY and CDR2 SVGAGI (reference sequence). Trimming cost V 6 bases and J 7 bases, with 15 bases left between them. This CDR3 comprises 14 residues. Written as DNA, the CDR3 is TGTGCCAGCAGGAGCGACAGGAGGAGTGAAAAACTGTTTTTT. Translated: CASRSDRRSEKLFF.

V usage is TRBV27 and J usage is TRBJ1-2; D is unresolved. Per the germline V gene, CDR1 is MNHEY and CDR2 is SMNVEV (reference sequence). V lost 8 bases and J 0 bases, leaving 7 bases between the germline ends. The CDR3 covers 12 residues. The CDR3 spells CASRGSNYGYTF. CDR3 coding DNA: TGTGCCAGCCGGGGATCTAACTATGGCTACACCTTC.

The chain is built from TRBV6-5 and TRBJ1-1; D call uncertain. The germline V and J ends were trimmed by 4 bases and 1 base, with 7 bases remaining between them. Germline assignment: CDR1 MNHEY and CDR2 SVGAGI. This CDR3 contains 13 residues. The CDR3 here is CASSSTENTEAFF. DNA for the CDR3: TGTGCCAGCAGTTCGACTGAGAACACTGAAGCTTTCTTT.

The CDR3 reads CASSSPGTGVYEQYF. The DNA for the CDR3 is TGTGCCAGCAGCTCACCCGGGACAGGTGTCTACGAGCAGTACTTC. The chain employs TRBV7-9 and TRBJ2-7; TRBD1 aligns across 8 bases. The trim removed 4 bases at V and 3 bases at J, leaving 8 bases unmatched. Germline CDR1 and CDR2: SEHNR and FQNEAQ (reference sequence). There are 15 residues in the CDR3.

The V and J genes are TRBV19 and TRBJ1-4, with 8 bases identical to TRBD1. CDR3 length: 15 residues. Germline V gene sequence: CDR1 LNHDA, CDR2 SQIVND (reference sequence). The V and J ends lost 5 bases and 2 bases, in that order; junction bases with no gene match: 4. CDR3 in DNA: TGTGCCAGTAGTGGAAGGACAGGGACTAATGAAAAACTGTTTTTT. The encoded protein is CASSGRTGTNEKLFF.

The chain carries TRBV12-5 and TRBJ1-5, with TRBD1 matching over 10 bases. Germline CDR1 LGHNT, CDR2 FRNRAP. The CDR3 is 15 amino acids. J gave up 5 bases and V 6 bases, and 7 bases lay outside the gene matches. The CDR3 here is CASGPTGGGHQPQHF. The CDR3 DNA sequence: TGTGCTAGTGGGCCGACAGGGGGCGGCCATCAGCCCCAGCATTTT.

The chain couples TRBV4-1 to TRBJ1-4; no clear D gene. Germline lookup yields CDR1 MGHRA and CDR2 YSYEKL. CDR3 length equals 15 residues. V was pared by 1 base and J by 7 bases, with 13 bases between. The CDR3, as DNA: TGCGCCAGCAGCCAAGGCACATCTACCAGTGAAAAACTGTTTTTT. It translates to CASSQGTSTSEKLFF.

The J gene is TRBJ2-1, the V gene TRBV24-1; 8 nucleotides match TRBD1. The germline gives CDR1 KGHDR, CDR2 SFDVKD. With 4 bases clipped from V and 2 bases from J, the junction kept 3 bases outside the gene matches. The CDR3 is made up of 15 amino acids. CDR3 DNA: TGTGCCACCAGTGAGCAACAGGGGGCCTACAATGAGCAGTTCTTC. This sequence encodes CATSEQQGAYNEQFF.

In its sample, this clone was seen once. CDR3 sequence: CASSQGSDGNTIYF. The CDR3 DNA reads as TGCGCCAGCAGCCAAGGATCGGATGGAAACACCATATATTTT. V is TRBV4-1 and J is TRBJ1-3; D remains unclear. Trimming stripped 1 base from V and 3 bases from J, with 7 bases between. The CDR3 runs 14 residues. Germline V gene sequence: CDR1 MGHRA, CDR2 YSYEKL.

This chain joins TRBV28 and TRBJ1-2; a possible D gene is TRBD1 (6 bases). The CDR3 is 13 residues long. Trimming took off 7 bases at V and 2 bases at J, with 11 bases between the two ends. CDR1 and CDR2 (germline): MDHEN, SYDVKM. In nucleotides, the CDR3 is TGTGCCAGCACCTTAACAGGGAACTATGGCTACACCTTC. Encoded protein: CASTLTGNYGYTF.

V gene TRBV5-1 combines with J gene TRBJ1-4, with D tentatively TRBD1 (5 bases). Trimming removed 3 bases from V and 0 bases from J, with 6 bases in between. Looked up from germline, CDR1 is SGHRS and CDR2 is YFSETQ. The CDR3 length is 14 residues. The CDR3 reads CASSWDATNEKLFF. DNA of the CDR3: TGCGCCAGCAGCTGGGACGCAACTAATGAAAAACTGTTTTTT.

This chain joins TRBV4-2 and TRBJ1-2; 8 nucleotides match TRBD1. Germline V gene lookup returns CDR1 LGHNA and CDR2 YNFKEQ. V lost 1 base to trimming and J lost 0 bases; unmatched junction nucleotides: 4. The CDR3 consists of 16 residues. The CDR3 reads CASSQAGGATNYGYTF. For the CDR3, the DNA is TGTGCCAGCAGCCAAGCAGGGGGCGCGACTAACTATGGCTACACCTTC.

The V gene is TRBV6-5, the J gene TRBJ1-5; D is unclear. Trimming took off 7 bases at V and 2 bases at J, with 12 bases between the two ends. CDR3 length: 14 residues. Germline lookup yields CDR1 MNHEY and CDR2 SVGAGI. CDR3 region: CASNPGRGNQPQHF. The CDR3 DNA reads as TGTGCCAGCAACCCCGGGAGGGGCAATCAGCCCCAGCATTTT.

The chain joins TRBV19 to TRBJ1-4, with a weak D call TRBD1 (6 bases). Trimming pared 10 bases from V and 5 bases from J, leaving 17 bases between. Looked up from germline, CDR1 is LNHDA and CDR2 is SQIVND (reference sequence). The CDR3 runs 14 residues. DNA for the CDR3: TGTGCCACCTCCCCGACAGGATCAAATGAAAAACTGTTTTTT. This codes for CATSPTGSNEKLFF.

The chain couples TRBV19 to TRBJ1-1; D unclear. V lost 5 bases to trimming and J lost 4 bases, with 11 bases between them. The germline V gene encodes CDR1 LNHDA and CDR2 SQIVND (reference sequence). The CDR3 runs to 13 residues. CDR3 region: CASSPHSGTEAFF. Written as DNA, the CDR3 is TGTGCCAGTAGTCCTCACTCAGGCACTGAAGCTTTCTTT.

The chain has TRBV6-1 and TRBJ2-7; 8 nucleotides line up with TRBD1. Germline V gives CDR1 MNHNS, CDR2 SASEGT. This CDR3 is 14 amino acids long. The ends lost 2 bases at V and 7 bases at J; junction bases unmatched: 7. The CDR3 loop is CASSEPLTGEEQYF. The CDR3 DNA sequence: TGTGCCAGCAGTGAACCCTTGACAGGGGAAGAGCAGTACTTC.

The chain combines TRBV19 with TRBJ1-1; D is possibly TRBD1 (5 bases). This CDR3 is built from 14 residues. Per germline, CDR1 LNHDA and CDR2 SQIVND (reference sequence). V was shortened by 7 bases and J by 1 base, with 13 bases between the two germline ends. The CDR3: CASIMGRTNTEAFF. CDR3 nucleotides: TGTGCCAGTATCATGGGACGGACGAACACTGAAGCTTTCTTT.

The gene calls are TRBV7-9 and TRBJ2-1; weak D call: TRBD2 (6 bases). V lost 5 bases and J 1 base, leaving 15 bases between the germline ends. Germline V CDR1 and CDR2: SEHNR, FQNEAQ (reference sequence). The CDR3 runs 16 residues. CDR3 residues: CASSTLGGASYNEQFF. As DNA, the CDR3 is TGTGCCAGCAGCACCTTGGGGGGAGCATCCTACAATGAGCAGTTCTTC.

V gene TRBV6-5 combines with J gene TRBJ2-1; 8 nucleotides agree with TRBD2. The germline CDR1 and CDR2 sequences are MNHEY and SVGAGI. The CDR3 contains 15 residues. The V gene end was trimmed by 5 bases and the J gene end by 15 bases; junction bases not matched to a gene: 18. For the CDR3, the DNA is TGTGCCAGCAGTACTCCCGGGGGGGCGGTCTCCACGAGGTTCTTC. Protein: CASSTPGGAVSTRFF.

The chain couples TRBV11-3 to TRBJ2-5; possible D gene TRBD1, 5 bases. V was pared by 5 bases and J by 5 bases, with 15 bases between. The CDR3 extends over 14 amino acids. Germline CDR1 reads SGHNT; CDR2 reads YENEEA. The CDR3 coding sequence is TGTGCCAGCAGCCCGAAGGCAGGGAAGGAGACCCAGTACTTC. It is translated as CASSPKAGKETQYF.

The chain has TRBV27 and TRBJ1-2; no firm D call. CDR1 and CDR2 (germline): MNHEY, SMNVEV (reference sequence). The ends were cut back, 8 bases at V and 4 bases at J, with 23 bases in the middle. This CDR3 has 16 residues. CDR3 sequence (DNA): TGTGCCAGCCGAATTATTTCTGGGCGCAACTTCTATGGCTACACCTTC. Translated: CASRIISGRNFYGYTF.

This chain links TRBV28 with TRBJ2-3; the D is unclear. This CDR3 comprises 13 residues. The V end lost 4 bases, the J end lost 4 bases, and 9 bases lay between the germline ends. Germline CDR1 reads MDHEN; CDR2 reads SYDVKM. The CDR3 DNA follows: TGTGCCAGCAGTTCTCCCGGGTCAGATACGCAGTATTTT. Its translation is CASSSPGSDTQYF.

This rearrangement joins TRBV4-1 to TRBJ1-1; 10 nucleotides agree with TRBD1. The CDR3 covers 15 residues. With 4 bases clipped from V and 2 bases from J, the junction kept 4 bases outside the gene matches. Germline assignment: CDR1 MGHRA and CDR2 YSYEKL. CDR3 sequence: CASSPDRGLNTEAFF. The CDR3 coding sequence is TGCGCCAGCAGCCCCGACAGGGGGCTTAACACTGAAGCTTTCTTT.

The table lists this clone with a count of one. The V call is TRBV6-1, the J call TRBJ2-7; D gene ambiguous. This CDR3 is built from 15 residues. Germline V lookup: CDR1 MNHNS, CDR2 SASEGT. The germline V and J ends were trimmed by 2 bases and 3 bases, with 14 bases remaining between them. The CDR3 reads CASSEHRTVHYEQYV. The CDR3 DNA is TGTGCCAGCAGTGAACATAGGACGGTTCACTACGAGCAGTACGTC.

This clone has just a few counts. V gene TRBV18 combines with J gene TRBJ2-1; D may be TRBD1 or TRBD2 (5 bases each). Trimming pared 8 bases from V and 9 bases from J, leaving 11 bases between. The CDR3 contains 11 residues. Germline lookup yields CDR1 KGHSH and CDR2 LQKENI. The CDR3: CASTQRGEQFF. The CDR3, as DNA: TGTGCCAGCACCCAGAGGGGTGAGCAGTTCTTC.

The chain has TRBV11-2 and TRBJ2-3; 8 bases are shared with TRBD2. From germline, CDR1 is SGHAT and CDR2 FQNNGV. The CDR3 extends over 15 amino acids. The V and J ends lost 3 bases and 3 bases, in that order; junction bases with no gene match: 5. The CDR3 DNA sequence: TGTGCCAGCAGCTTCAGCGGGAGTGGAACAGATACGCAGTATTTT. It specifies CASSFSGSGTDTQYF.

This clone counts as medium-sized (0.01 to 0.1%). The chain combines TRBV19 with TRBJ2-7, with TRBD1 matching over 7 bases. After removal of 5 bases from V and 7 bases from J, the junction contained 5 bases not matched to a gene. The germline gives CDR1 LNHDA, CDR2 SQIVND (reference sequence). The CDR3 consists of 12 residues. Here the CDR3 reads CASSPRGLEQYF. The CDR3 DNA reads as TGTGCCAGTAGTCCGAGGGGGCTGGAGCAGTACTTC.

V gene TRBV9 combines with J gene TRBJ1-3; no definite D call. The V gene's germline CDR1 is SGDLS and CDR2 YYNGEE. Trimming took off 7 bases at V and 0 bases at J, with 17 bases between the two ends. CDR3 length: 16 amino acids. The CDR3 nucleotides are TGTGCCAGCTCCCAGAGCAGTCGAAACTCTGGAAACACCATATATTTT. Translation gives CASSQSSRNSGNTIYF.

The rearrangement joins TRBV2 to TRBJ1-2; 7 positions agree with TRBD1. The CDR3 is 12 amino acids. Germline V gives CDR1 SNHLY, CDR2 FYNNEI. The V gene end was trimmed by 7 bases and the J gene end by 3 bases; junction bases not matched to a gene: 2. The chain's CDR3 is CASTGQDYGYTF. The DNA for the CDR3 is TGTGCCAGCACAGGACAGGACTATGGCTACACCTTC.

V and J are TRBV24-1 and TRBJ1-1; 12 nucleotides align to TRBD1. The CDR3 is 16 amino acids. V lost 3 bases and J lost 1; bases outside the gene matches: 2. CDR1 and CDR2 (germline): KGHDR, SFDVKD. The CDR3 loop reads CATSDGTGGRNTEAFF. The CDR3 DNA is TGTGCCACCAGTGATGGGACAGGGGGCCGGAACACTGAAGCTTTCTTT.

V usage is TRBV3-1 (or the pseudogene TRBV3-2) and J usage is TRBJ2-5; TRBD1 might be the D (5 bases). V dropped 1 base and J dropped 5 bases, with 17 bases sitting between them. Germline V lookup: CDR1 LGHDT, CDR2 YNNKEL (reference sequence). This CDR3 comprises 16 residues. The CDR3 protein is CASSQGEQVGLETQYF. DNA of the CDR3: TGTGCCAGCAGCCAAGGTGAACAGGTCGGTCTGGAGACCCAGTACTTC.